Listed below are T cell receptor beta chains from one sample, sequenced in a study of regulatory T cells in long-lasting Graves disease. TCRdb redid the calling of the multiplex PCR reads with MiXCR, one entry per CDR3 protein. The sample consists of a few hundred thousand distinct CDR3 sequences, about 14% of them appearing once. In addition, the sample was reused for a study of T cells in Graves' hyperthyroidism and ophthalmopathy.

Sequencing was performed on peripheral blood mononuclear cells (PBMCs), taken at new diagnosis, from a patient treated with antithyroid drugs. These receptors were obtained from a woman aged 45 to 65 with Graves disease. The CDR3 runs from the conserved cysteine through the conserved F or W. A D gene is named only where the DNA matches it firmly. Size is omitted from some rows. Given values are once, few, many or a class for expanded clones.

v_gene: TRBV7-9; j_gene: TRBJ1-2; len: 15; d_gene: TRBD1; abundance: .; CDR3aa: CASSYGQGESNGYTF; CDR3nt: TGTGCCAGCAGCTATGGACAGGGGGAGTCGAATGGCTACACCTTC
v_gene: TRBV12-3/TRBV12-4; j_gene: TRBJ1-5; len: 14; d_gene: .; abundance: many; CDR3aa: CASSPTSWYQPQHF; CDR3nt: TGTGCCAGCAGCCCCACGTCTTGGTATCAGCCCCAGCATTTT
v_gene: TRBV29-1; j_gene: TRBJ1-1; len: 13; d_gene: .; abundance: few; CDR3aa: CSIAGRGNGEAFF; CDR3nt: TGCAGCATTGCCGGACGGGGGAACGGTGAAGCTTTCTTT
v_gene: TRBV12-3/TRBV12-4; j_gene: TRBJ2-3; len: 16; d_gene: TRBD2; abundance: many; CDR3aa: CASSFSGSPSTDTQYF; CDR3nt: TGTGCCAGCAGTTTTAGCGGGAGCCCAAGCACAGATACGCAGTATTTT
v_gene: TRBV27; j_gene: TRBJ2-5; len: 16; d_gene: TRBD1; abundance: many; CDR3aa: CASSPLRDRASETQYF; CDR3nt: TGTGCCAGCAGTCCCCTGAGGGACAGGGCCTCAGAGACCCAGTACTTC
v_gene: TRBV28; j_gene: TRBJ1-1; len: 14; d_gene: .; abundance: many; CDR3aa: CASSRSRMWTEAFF; CDR3nt: TGTGCCAGCAGTCGGTCCAGAATGTGGACTGAAGCTTTCTTT
v_gene: TRBV5-1; j_gene: TRBJ2-1; len: 15; d_gene: TRBD1; abundance: .; CDR3aa: CASGWDSVSYNEQFF; CDR3nt: TGCGCCAGCGGATGGGACAGTGTCTCCTACAATGAGCAGTTCTTC
v_gene: TRBV30; j_gene: TRBJ1-2; len: 12; d_gene: .; abundance: few; CDR3aa: CAWNALGDGYTF; CDR3nt: TGTGCCTGGAATGCCCTCGGGGACGGCTACACCTTC
v_gene: TRBV11-2; j_gene: TRBJ2-1; len: 17; d_gene: TRBD2; abundance: many; CDR3aa: CASSLTSGRAKYNEQFF; CDR3nt: TGTGCCAGCAGCTTGACTAGCGGGAGGGCCAAGTACAATGAGCAGTTCTTC
v_gene: TRBV12-3/TRBV12-4; j_gene: TRBJ2-1; len: 16; d_gene: TRBD1; abundance: .; CDR3aa: CASSPQTGTGSNEQFF; CDR3nt: TGTGCCAGCAGTCCTCAGACCGGGACAGGGTCCAATGAGCAGTTCTTC
v_gene: TRBV4-1; j_gene: TRBJ2-7; len: 15; d_gene: .; abundance: few; CDR3aa: CASSQDATEVYEQYF; CDR3nt: TGCGCCAGCAGCCAAGACGCGACAGAAGTCTACGAGCAGTACTTC
v_gene: TRBV9; j_gene: TRBJ2-2; len: 16; d_gene: .; abundance: .; CDR3aa: CASSVRDSGLPGELFF; CDR3nt: TGTGCCAGCAGCGTACGCGACAGCGGGCTTCCCGGGGAGCTGTTTTTT
v_gene: TRBV5-1; j_gene: TRBJ1-2; len: 13; d_gene: TRBD1; abundance: .; CDR3aa: CASSPGTDYDYTF; CDR3nt: TGCGCCAGCAGCCCTGGGACAGACTATGACTACACCTTC
v_gene: TRBV11-2; j_gene: TRBJ2-7; len: 16; d_gene: TRBD1; abundance: few; CDR3aa: CASSSDWDSGYYEQYF; CDR3nt: TGTGCCAGCAGCTCAGATTGGGACAGTGGATATTACGAGCAGTACTTC
v_gene: TRBV19; j_gene: TRBJ2-1; len: 16; d_gene: TRBD2; abundance: .; CDR3aa: CASSPRGLAASNEQFF; CDR3nt: TGTGCCAGTAGCCCGCGTGGACTAGCGGCGTCGAATGAGCAGTTCTTC
v_gene: TRBV5-1; j_gene: TRBJ2-1; len: 15; d_gene: .; abundance: many; CDR3aa: CASGAEPGSYNEQFF; CDR3nt: TGCGCCAGCGGTGCTGAACCAGGCTCCTACAATGAGCAGTTCTTC
v_gene: TRBV27; j_gene: TRBJ1-1; len: 15; d_gene: .; abundance: many; CDR3aa: CASSSFLGGSYEAFF; CDR3nt: TGTGCCAGCAGCTCTTTCCTAGGGGGGTCTTATGAAGCTTTCTTT
v_gene: TRBV12-5; j_gene: TRBJ1-6; len: 15; d_gene: TRBD1; abundance: few; CDR3aa: CATRPVTGVCSPLHF; CDR3nt: TGTGCTACCCGTCCCGTGACAGGGGTATGTTCACCCCTCCACTTT
v_gene: TRBV5-1; j_gene: TRBJ1-5; len: 14; d_gene: TRBD1; abundance: many; CDR3aa: CASSQTGEVQPQHF; CDR3nt: TGTGCCAGCAGCCAGACAGGGGAGGTGCAGCCCCAGCATTTT
v_gene: TRBV28; j_gene: TRBJ2-7; len: 14; d_gene: .; abundance: few; CDR3aa: CASIPAGSRYEQYF; CDR3nt: TGTGCCAGCATTCCCGCGGGCTCTAGGTACGAGCAGTACTTC
v_gene: TRBV28; j_gene: TRBJ2-7; len: 15; d_gene: .; abundance: many; CDR3aa: CASRPGTSWAYEQYF; CDR3nt: TGTGCCAGCAGACCCGGGACTTCGTGGGCCTACGAGCAGTACTTC
v_gene: TRBV10-2; j_gene: TRBJ2-3; len: 13; d_gene: TRBD2; abundance: .; CDR3aa: CAGRRGAEDTQYF; CDR3nt: TGTGCCGGGCGGCGGGGGGCGGAAGATACGCAGTATTTT
v_gene: TRBV3-1; j_gene: TRBJ1-1; len: 13; d_gene: .; abundance: many; CDR3aa: CASSQGVWFEAFF; CDR3nt: TGTGCCAGCAGCCAAGGGGTCTGGTTTGAAGCTTTCTTT
v_gene: TRBV3-1; j_gene: TRBJ2-2; len: 15; d_gene: .; abundance: few; CDR3aa: CASTHRGFTTGELFF; CDR3nt: TGTGCCAGCACCCACCGGGGGTTCACAACCGGGGAGCTGTTTTTT
v_gene: TRBV11-2; j_gene: TRBJ2-1; len: 19; d_gene: .; abundance: many; CDR3aa: CASSSIHLSPSSYYNEQFF; CDR3nt: TGTGCCAGCAGCTCAATACATTTATCCCCCTCAAGCTACTACAATGAGCAGTTCTTC
v_gene: TRBV5-1; j_gene: TRBJ2-3; len: 15; d_gene: TRBD1; abundance: many; CDR3aa: CASAGGTGSADTQYF; CDR3nt: TGCGCCAGCGCCGGGGGGACAGGGTCGGCAGATACGCAGTATTTT
v_gene: TRBV7-2; j_gene: TRBJ2-5; len: 15; d_gene: TRBD2; abundance: many; CDR3aa: CASSTLAARWETQYF; CDR3nt: TGTGCCAGCAGCACCCTAGCGGCGAGGTGGGAGACCCAGTACTTC
v_gene: TRBV3-1; j_gene: TRBJ2-1; len: 15; d_gene: TRBD2; abundance: many; CDR3aa: CASSQTSGGYNEQFF; CDR3nt: TGTGCCAGCAGCCAAACTAGCGGGGGCTACAATGAGCAGTTCTTC
v_gene: TRBV7-3; j_gene: TRBJ2-3; len: 16; d_gene: TRBD2; abundance: many; CDR3aa: CASSTGTSASTDTQYF; CDR3nt: TGTGCCAGCAGCACCGGGACTAGCGCTAGCACAGATACGCAGTATTTT
v_gene: TRBV10-3; j_gene: TRBJ2-3; len: 15; d_gene: .; abundance: .; CDR3aa: CAISDPHTGTDTQYF; CDR3nt: TGTGCCATCAGTGACCCCCACACAGGAACAGATACGCAGTATTTT
v_gene: TRBV11-2; j_gene: TRBJ2-7; len: 14; d_gene: .; abundance: few; CDR3aa: CASRVGGGSYEQYF; CDR3nt: TGTGCCAGCAGAGTCGGAGGGGGGTCCTACGAGCAGTACTTC
v_gene: TRBV28; j_gene: TRBJ2-2; len: 18; d_gene: TRBD2; abundance: few; CDR3aa: CASSAPELAGLRTGELFF; CDR3nt: TGTGCCAGCAGTGCTCCGGAACTAGCGGGTCTACGCACCGGGGAGCTGTTTTTT
v_gene: TRBV12-3/TRBV12-4; j_gene: TRBJ2-3; len: 17; d_gene: TRBD2; abundance: many; CDR3aa: CASSLSQAGYIPDTQYF; CDR3nt: TGTGCCAGCAGTTTATCCCAAGCGGGATATATTCCAGATACGCAGTATTTT
v_gene: TRBV29-1; j_gene: TRBJ2-1; len: 16; d_gene: .; abundance: many; CDR3aa: CSVEDPASSRNAEQFF; CDR3nt: TGCAGCGTTGAAGATCCGGCTAGTAGCCGGAATGCGGAGCAGTTCTTC
v_gene: TRBV7-8; j_gene: TRBJ2-1; len: 13; d_gene: .; abundance: many; CDR3aa: CASSLPPQAEQFF; CDR3nt: TGTGCCAGCAGCTTACCCCCGCAGGCAGAGCAGTTCTTC
v_gene: TRBV7-3; j_gene: TRBJ2-2; len: 15; d_gene: .; abundance: .; CDR3aa: CASSLTRGDTGELFF; CDR3nt: TGTGCCAGCAGTCTGACTAGGGGGGACACCGGGGAGCTGTTTTTT
v_gene: TRBV5-1; j_gene: TRBJ1-1; len: 13; d_gene: TRBD1; abundance: many; CDR3aa: CASSLQGETEAFF; CDR3nt: TGCGCCAGCAGCTTACAGGGGGAAACTGAAGCTTTCTTT
v_gene: TRBV5-1; j_gene: TRBJ1-2; len: 15; d_gene: .; abundance: many; CDR3aa: CASSPGGRTGYGYTF; CDR3nt: TGCGCCAGCAGCCCAGGAGGTCGGACCGGCTATGGCTACACCTTC
v_gene: TRBV15; j_gene: TRBJ1-5; len: 14; d_gene: .; abundance: .; CDR3aa: CATSSETGNQPQHF; CDR3nt: TGTGCCACCAGCAGCGAAACAGGGAATCAGCCCCAGCATTTT
v_gene: TRBV5-1; j_gene: TRBJ2-7; len: 16; d_gene: TRBD2; abundance: many; CDR3aa: CASSLTGTSIAYEQYF; CDR3nt: TGCGCCAGCAGCTTGACCGGGACTAGCATTGCCTACGAGCAGTACTTC
v_gene: TRBV10-3; j_gene: TRBJ1-1; len: 18; d_gene: TRBD1; abundance: .; CDR3aa: CAISGGSGTGPMNTEAFF; CDR3nt: TGTGCCATCAGTGGAGGGTCCGGGACAGGGCCCATGAACACTGAAGCTTTCTTT